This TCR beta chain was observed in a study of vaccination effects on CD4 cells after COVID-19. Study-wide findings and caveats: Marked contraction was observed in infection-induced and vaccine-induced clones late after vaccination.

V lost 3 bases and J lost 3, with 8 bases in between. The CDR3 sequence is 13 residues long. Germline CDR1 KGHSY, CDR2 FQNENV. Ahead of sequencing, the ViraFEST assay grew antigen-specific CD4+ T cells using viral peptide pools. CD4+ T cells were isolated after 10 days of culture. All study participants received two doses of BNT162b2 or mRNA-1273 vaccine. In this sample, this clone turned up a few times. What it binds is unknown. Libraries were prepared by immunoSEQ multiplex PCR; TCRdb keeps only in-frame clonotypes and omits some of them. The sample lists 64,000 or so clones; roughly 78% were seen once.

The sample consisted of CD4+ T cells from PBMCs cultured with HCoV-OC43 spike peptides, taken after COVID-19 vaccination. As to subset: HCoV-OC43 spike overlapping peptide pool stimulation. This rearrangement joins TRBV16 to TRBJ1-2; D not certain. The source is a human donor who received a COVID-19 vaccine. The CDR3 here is CASSHNRDYGYTF. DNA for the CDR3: TGTGCCAGCAGCCATAATAGGGACTATGGCTACACCTTC.